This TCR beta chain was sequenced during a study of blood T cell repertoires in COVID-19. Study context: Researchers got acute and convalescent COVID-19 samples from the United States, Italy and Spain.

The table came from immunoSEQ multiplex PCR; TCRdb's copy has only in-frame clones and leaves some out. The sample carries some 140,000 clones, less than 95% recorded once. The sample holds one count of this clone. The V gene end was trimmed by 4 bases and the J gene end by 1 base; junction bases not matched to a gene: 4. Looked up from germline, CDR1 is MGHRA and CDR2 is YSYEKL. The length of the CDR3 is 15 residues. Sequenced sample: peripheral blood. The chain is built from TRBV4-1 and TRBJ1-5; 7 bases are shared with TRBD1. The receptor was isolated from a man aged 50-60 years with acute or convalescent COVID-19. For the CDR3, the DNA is TGCGCCAGCAGCCCGACAGGGTCAAGCAATCAGCCCCAGCATTTT. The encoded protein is CASSPTGSSNQPQHF.